This TCR beta chain appears in the sequencing data of a study of blood T cell repertoires in COVID-19. Across the whole study: Acute-phase and convalescent COVID-19 samples originated in the United States, Italy and Spain.

Original processing notes: Nucleated cell counts were estimated from reference gene primer amplification. Clones were sequenced by immunoSEQ multiplex PCR, and TCRdb holds only the in-frame ones, with some missing. V and J calls and clone size are copied from that table; D and trimming were computed from the DNA. The sample lists about 78,000 clones; less than 95% were seen once. The V gene lost 4 bases and the J gene lost 6 bases, with 23 bases spanning the gap. The CDR3 loop spans 17 amino acids. Germline values: CDR1 SGHRS, CDR2 YFSETQ. Sequenced sample: peripheral blood. The TCR sequence derives from a woman between 50 and 59 years old in a cohort sampled during active COVID-19. V gene TRBV5-1 combines with J gene TRBJ2-4; maybe TRBD2 (6 bases). Here the CDR3 reads CASSPTLTGSRGNIQYF. The DNA of the CDR3 is TGCGCCAGCAGCCCCACCCTCACCGGGAGCCGCGGAAACATTCAGTACTTC.